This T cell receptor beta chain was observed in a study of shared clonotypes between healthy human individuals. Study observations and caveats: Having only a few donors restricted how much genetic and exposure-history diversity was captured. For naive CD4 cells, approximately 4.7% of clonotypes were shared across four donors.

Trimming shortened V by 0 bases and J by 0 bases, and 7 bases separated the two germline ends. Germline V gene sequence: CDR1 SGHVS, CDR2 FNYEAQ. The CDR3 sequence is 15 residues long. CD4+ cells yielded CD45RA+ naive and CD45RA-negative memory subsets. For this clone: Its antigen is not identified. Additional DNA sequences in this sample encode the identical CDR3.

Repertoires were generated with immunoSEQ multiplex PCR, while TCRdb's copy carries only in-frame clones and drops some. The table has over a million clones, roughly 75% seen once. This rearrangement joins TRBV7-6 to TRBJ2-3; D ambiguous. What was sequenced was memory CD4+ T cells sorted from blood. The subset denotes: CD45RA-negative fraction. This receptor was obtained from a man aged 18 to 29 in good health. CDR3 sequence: CASSLAGGSTDTQYF. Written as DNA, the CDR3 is TGTGCCAGCAGCTTAGCCGGCGGTAGCACAGATACGCAGTATTTT.